This T cell receptor (beta chain) was sequenced for a study of blood T cells in healthy people across ages. Study results and caveats: Using unsorted PBMCs precluded a conclusive naive versus antigen-experienced comparison. A strong correlation was found between TCR beta diversity and the percentage of naive T cells.

The CDR3 loop spans 15 amino acids. The V gene's germline CDR1 is SEHNR and CDR2 FQNEAQ (reference sequence). A second PCR, run for about 6 to 11 cycles, used a sample-barcoded 5' primer plus a J-beta primer mix. Tagging of each cDNA molecule was performed by a template-switch adaptor with 12 random nucleotides. TCRdb re-derived calls from the 5' RACE reads in MiXCR, one entry per CDR3 protein. The table includes about 510,000 distinct CDR3 sequences, about 25% detected once. Concerning this clonotype itself: What it binds is not known.

These data also formed part of another study, on T cells of mothers and their children. From that second work: Each child gave about 3 million TCR beta CDR3 reads (each mother, over 9.5 million).

The sample taken for sequencing was blood. The chain carries TRBV7-9 and TRBJ2-7; D remains unclear. The assigned J gene may be wrong: the sequence end matches TRBJ2-1 better. This clonotype originated in a boy younger than 10 in good health. Here the CDR3 DNA reads TGTGCCAGCAGCCCCCGCAGGTTAGGCATCGATGAGCAGTTCTTC. Translated, it gives CASSPRRLGIDEQFF.